The source of this TCR beta chain is a study of shared clonotypes between healthy human individuals. Findings and caveats of the study: Only blood was sampled; tissue repertoires likely differ.

Execution of the assay was at deep level. Assay used: immunoSEQ multiplex PCR; TCRdb lists only in-frame clones, some missing. The table lists 490,000 or so clones, around 80% of them singletons. The CDR3 is 15 residues long. Of note for this clone: Its antigen is not identified.

V and J are TRBV21-1 and TRBJ1-3. TRBV21-1 is designated a pseudogene. This TCR was recovered from a middle-aged woman in good health. Some clones in this sample may be carry-over from other donors' samples. Sequenced sample: PBMCs. The CDR3: CASSNGMGSGNTIYF. CDR3 in DNA: TGTGCCAGCAGCAACGGAATGGGGTCGGGAAACACCATATATTTT.